This is a list of T cell receptor beta chains from one sample in a study of early T cells in non-severe SARS-CoV-2 infection. In TCRdb, the 5' RACE reads were re-called with MiXCR into one record per CDR3 protein. The sample lists some 40,000 distinct CDR3 sequences, more than 9% occurring once. Material: whole blood. The receptors derive from an adult who was a healthcare worker with PCR-confirmed SARS-CoV-2 infection or an uninfected control (not recorded which). Both conserved end residues are part of each CDR3. A D gene is named only where the DNA matches it firmly. Part of the rows lack a size; the others show once, few, many or a class for expanded clones.

>-|TRBD2|TRBJ2-1|TRBV28
CASSLLAGGPMVF
TGTGCCAGCAGTTTGCTAGCGGGAGGGCCGATGGTCTTC
>few|-|TRBJ1-1|TRBV29-1
CSVPNLNMNTEAFF
TGCAGCGTCCCGAATCTAAACATGAACACTGAAGCTTTCTTT
>many|TRBD2|TRBJ2-1|TRBV28
CASRSSGLAGVNEQFF
TGTGCCAGCAGAAGTTCGGGTCTAGCGGGAGTCAATGAGCAGTTCTTC
>-|-|TRBJ1-2|TRBV7-9
CAGSDPSRDGYTF
TGTGCCGGGTCGGACCCCTCGAGGGATGGCTACACCTTC
>-|-|TRBJ2-5|TRBV7-9
CASSLALEGTQYF
TGTGCCAGCAGCTTAGCGCTGGAGGGAACCCAGTACTTC
>many|-|TRBJ1-5|TRBV12-3/TRBV12-4
CASSLEGIGYQPQHF
TGTGCCAGCAGTTTGGAGGGTATAGGGTATCAGCCCCAGCATTTT
>-|-|TRBJ2-1|TRBV5-1
CASRDPPLRGSEQFF
TGCGCCAGCAGGGACCCCCCACTTCGGGGGAGCGAGCAGTTCTTC
>-|-|TRBJ2-5|TRBV21-1
CASSNWTDQETQYF
TGTGCCAGCAGCAACTGGACGGATCAAGAGACCCAGTACTTC
>many|-|TRBJ1-3|TRBV4-2
CASSQDKGRPENTIYF
TGTGCCAGCAGCCAAGATAAGGGCCGCCCGGAAAACACCATATATTTT
>many|TRBD2|TRBJ2-1|TRBV19
CASSIVGREGGDNEQFF
TGTGCCAGTAGTATAGTAGGGCGGGAGGGTGGCGACAATGAGCAGTTCTTC
>many|-|TRBJ1-1|TRBV6-6
CASSYRPGTGSGGAFF
TGTGCCAGCAGTTATCGTCCAGGGACGGGCTCTGGAGGAGCTTTCTTT
>few|TRBD1|TRBJ1-1|TRBV7-6
CASSAGQANTEAFF
TGTGCCAGCAGCGCGGGACAGGCGAACACTGAAGCTTTCTTT
>few|-|TRBJ2-7|TRBV4-1
CASSQAPSPEAYEQYF
TGCGCCAGCAGCCAAGCCCCCTCACCAGAAGCCTACGAGCAGTACTTC
>many|-|TRBJ1-2|TRBV29-1
CSVDSGLGYGYTF
TGCAGCGTTGACTCGGGTTTAGGCTATGGCTACACCTTC
>few|-|TRBJ1-1|TRBV2
CASSGHEEEAFF
TGTGCCAGCTCGGGACACGAGGAGGAAGCTTTCTTT
>few|-|TRBJ2-3|TRBV20-1
CSFFTDTQYF
TGCTCCTTTTTCACAGATACGCAGTATTTT
>many|TRBD2|TRBJ2-1|TRBV7-9
CASSSQGTSGRAAVNEQFF
TGTGCCAGCAGCTCACAGGGCACTAGCGGGAGGGCCGCAGTCAATGAGCAGTTCTTC
>-|-|TRBJ1-5|TRBV7-6
CASSPTSNQPQHF
TGTGCCAGCAGCCCTACTAGCAATCAGCCCCAGCATTTT
>-|TRBD2|TRBJ2-3|TRBV7-2
CASSPRLAGVGLLTDTQYF
TGTGCCAGCAGCCCCCGACTAGCGGGGGTCGGATTACTCACAGATACGCAGTATTTT
>-|TRBD1|TRBJ2-4|TRBV29-1
CSVEDQGQGTNIQYF
TGCAGCGTTGAAGATCAGGGACAGGGGACAAACATTCAGTACTTC
>many|TRBD1|TRBJ1-5|TRBV7-2
CASSTRGQGGNQPQHF
TGTGCCAGCAGCACTCGTGGACAGGGCGGAAATCAGCCCCAGCATTTT
>many|-|TRBJ1-2|TRBV9
CASSVTGRLDDGYTF
TGTGCCAGCAGCGTAACTGGGCGGTTAGACGATGGCTACACCTTC
>few|-|TRBJ2-1|TRBV18
CASSPAGRHNEQFF
TGTGCCAGCTCACCCGCCGGGAGACATAATGAGCAGTTCTTC
>few|-|TRBJ2-3|TRBV7-9
CASSPMTSTDTQYF
TGTGCCAGCAGCCCCATGACTAGCACAGATACGCAGTATTTT
>-|-|TRBJ2-2|TRBV2
CASSGLSGELFF
TGTGCCAGCAGTGGATTAAGCGGGGAGCTGTTTTTT
>-|TRBD1|TRBJ2-3|TRBV14
CASSQRDRYTDTQYF
TGTGCCAGCAGCCAGAGGGACAGGTACACAGATACGCAGTATTTT
>few|-|TRBJ2-6|TRBV7-8
CASSPKVYRAAGANVLTF
TGTGCCAGCAGCCCAAAGGTCTACAGGGCCGCTGGGGCCAACGTCCTGACTTTC
>-|-|TRBJ1-2|TRBV6-5
CASSYGVGYTF
TGTGCCAGCAGTTACGGGGTGGGCTACACCTTC
>many|TRBD2|TRBJ2-1|TRBV7-2
CASRLAGAAYNEQFF
TGTGCCAGCAGGTTAGCGGGGGCCGCATACAATGAGCAGTTCTTC
>few|TRBD2|TRBJ2-7|TRBV4-2
CASSQVGLAVREQYF
TGTGCCAGCAGCCAAGTTGGTCTAGCGGTTCGTGAGCAGTACTTC
>many|TRBD2|TRBJ2-3|TRBV30
CAWSGTSGSRNTQYF
TGTGCCTGGAGCGGGACTAGCGGGAGTAGAAATACGCAGTATTTT
>-|-|TRBJ1-5|TRBV6-5
CASSSLTAGSNQPQHF
TGTGCCAGCAGTTCACTGACAGCCGGGAGCAATCAGCCCCAGCATTTT
>few|-|TRBJ1-1|TRBV19
CASSTGATWDTEAFF
TGTGCCAGTAGTACAGGGGCAACATGGGACACTGAAGCTTTCTTT
>few|TRBD2|TRBJ2-3|TRBV2
CASSRLAGTDTQYF
TGTGCCAGCAGCCGACTAGCGGGCACAGATACGCAGTATTTT
>-|-|TRBJ2-7|TRBV4-1
CASSQGWGSYEQYF
TGCGCCAGCAGCCAAGGTTGGGGTTCCTACGAGCAGTACTTC
>many|-|TRBJ2-1|TRBV5-4
CASSLASSREGRDEQFF
TGTGCCAGCAGCTTGGCCTCAAGCCGAGAGGGACGAGATGAGCAGTTCTTC
>few|TRBD2|TRBJ2-2|TRBV2
CASRTISGKTGELFF
TGTGCCAGCAGGACAATTAGCGGGAAAACCGGGGAGCTGTTTTTT
>-|-|TRBJ2-7|TRBV5-4
CASSTDNSYEQYF
TGTGCCAGCAGCACCGACAACTCCTACGAGCAGTACTTC
>-|-|TRBJ2-1|TRBV4-1
CASSQDRARANEQFF
TGCGCCAGCAGCCAAGATAGGGCTAGGGCCAATGAGCAGTTCTTC
>few|-|TRBJ2-2|TRBV25-1
CASSPTGRRTGELFF
TGTGCCAGCAGCCCCACGGGCCGACGGACCGGGGAGCTGTTTTTT
>few|-|TRBJ1-2|TRBV20-1
CSARRTVDFYGYTF
TGCAGTGCTCGAAGGACGGTTGATTTCTATGGCTACACCTTC
>-|TRBD2|TRBJ2-5|TRBV4-2
CASSRREFSSGKETQYF
TGTGCCAGCAGCCGGCGGGAATTTTCTAGCGGGAAAGAGACCCAGTACTTC
>-|TRBD1|TRBJ2-7|TRBV29-1
CSVIPRQGGEQYF
TGCAGCGTCATCCCGAGACAGGGGGGCGAGCAGTACTTC
>many|-|TRBJ1-3|TRBV3-1
CASSPYSGNTIYF
TGTGCCAGCAGCCCCTACTCTGGAAACACCATATATTTT
>many|-|TRBJ1-2|TRBV11-2
CASSINRASPYGYTF
TGTGCCAGCAGCATCAACAGGGCGTCACCATATGGCTACACCTTC
>few|-|TRBJ2-7|TRBV5-1
CASSFDPSTYEQYF
TGCGCCAGCAGCTTTGATCCGTCGACCTACGAGCAGTACTTC
>many|TRBD1|TRBJ2-6|TRBV7-9
CASSNPRTGGAGANVLTF
TGTGCCAGCAGCAACCCCCGGACAGGGGGCGCCGGGGCCAACGTCCTGACTTTC
>many|-|TRBJ2-7|TRBV28
CASSGFGGHEQYF
TGTGCCAGCAGTGGGTTTGGGGGACACGAGCAGTACTTC
>few|-|TRBJ1-1|TRBV10-1
CASSDFRGPGAEAFF
TGCGCCAGCAGTGATTTCCGGGGGCCGGGGGCTGAAGCTTTCTTT
>few|-|TRBJ1-6|TRBV13
CASSLLGQGNSPLHF
TGTGCCAGCAGCTTATTAGGGCAGGGCAATTCACCCCTCCACTTT
>few|-|TRBJ1-1|TRBV13
CASSLRTEAFF
TGTGCCAGCAGCTTACGGACTGAAGCTTTCTTT
>-|-|TRBJ1-1|TRBV27
CASSSFSGRDTEAFF
TGTGCCAGCAGTTCATTTTCCGGACGGGACACTGAAGCTTTCTTT
>-|-|TRBJ1-5|TRBV28
CASRDYSNQPQHF
TGTGCCAGCAGGGATTATAGCAATCAGCCCCAGCATTTT
>many|-|TRBJ1-3|TRBV7-2
CASSRSSGNTIYF
TGTGCCAGCAGCCGGAGCTCTGGAAACACCATATATTTT
>many|-|TRBJ2-2|TRBV27
CASSPLGGELFF
TGTGCCAGCAGTCCCTTAGGCGGGGAGCTGTTTTTT
>many|-|TRBJ2-2|TRBV12-3/TRBV12-4
CASMLGGELFF
TGTGCCAGCATGCTTGGCGGGGAGCTGTTTTTT
>many|-|TRBJ2-3|TRBV20-1
CSASDGRLDGQYF
TGCAGTGCTAGCGATGGGCGACTAGACGGCCAGTATTTT